This T cell receptor (beta chain) derives from a study of patients and donors after allogeneic stem cell transplantation. From the RT-PCR reads, TCRdb called clonotypes with MiXCR, one entry per CDR3 protein. The data show hundreds of thousands of distinct CDR3 sequences, approximately 14% seen once. The CDR3 has 14 residues. Trimming removed 4 bases at V and 6 bases at J, with 14 bases between. This clonotype was recorded many times. This chain joins TRBV12-3 or TRBV12-4 and TRBJ2-3; D unclear. The specimen sequenced was blood, either unsorted or a sorted T cell fraction (not recorded which). The sequence derives from a human donor who was either an allogeneic HSCT recipient or a stem cell or donor lymphocyte infusion donor (not recorded which). It is not recorded whose cells these are; they may come from a transplant donor. CDR3 loop: CASSSHPVLDTQYF. In DNA form, the CDR3 reads TGTGCCAGCAGTTCCCATCCCGTCCTGGATACGCAGTATTTT.